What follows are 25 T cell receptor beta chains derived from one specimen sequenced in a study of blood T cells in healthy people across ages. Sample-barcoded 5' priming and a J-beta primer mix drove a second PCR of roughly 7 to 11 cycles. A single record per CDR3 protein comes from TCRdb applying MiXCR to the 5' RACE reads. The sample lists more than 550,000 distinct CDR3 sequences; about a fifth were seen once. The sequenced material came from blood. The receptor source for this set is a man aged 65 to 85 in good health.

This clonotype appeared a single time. The CDR3: CASSQGPEGYTQYF. As DNA, the CDR3 is TGTGCCAGCAGTCAGGGCCCCGAGGGGTACACCCAGTACTTC. This chain uses TRBV2 with TRBJ2-5; tentatively, D is TRBD1 or TRBD2 (5 bases each). The V and J ends lost 5 bases and 8 bases respectively, with 18 bases between them. The CDR3 sequence is 14 residues long. CDR1 is SNHLY and CDR2 is FYNNEI in the germline V gene.

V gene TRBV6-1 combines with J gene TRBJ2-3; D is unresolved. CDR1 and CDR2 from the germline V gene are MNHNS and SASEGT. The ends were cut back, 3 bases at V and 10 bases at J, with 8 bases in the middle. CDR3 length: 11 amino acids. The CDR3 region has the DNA TGTGCCAGCAGTGAGACTTGGGCGCAGTATTTT. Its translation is CASSETWAQYF.

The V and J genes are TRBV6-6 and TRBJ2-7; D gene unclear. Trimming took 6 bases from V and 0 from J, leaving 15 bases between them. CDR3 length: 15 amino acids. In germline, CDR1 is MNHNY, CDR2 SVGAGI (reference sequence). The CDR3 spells CASSPRFTSSYEQYF. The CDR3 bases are TGTGCCAGCAGCCCTAGATTCACCAGCTCCTACGAGCAGTACTTC.

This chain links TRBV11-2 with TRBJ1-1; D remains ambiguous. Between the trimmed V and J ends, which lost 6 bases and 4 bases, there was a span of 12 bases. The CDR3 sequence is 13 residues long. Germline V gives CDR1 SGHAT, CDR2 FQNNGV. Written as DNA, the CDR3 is TGTGCCAGCAGTAAAGAACCGGTCACTGAAGCTTTCTTT. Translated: CASSKEPVTEAFF.

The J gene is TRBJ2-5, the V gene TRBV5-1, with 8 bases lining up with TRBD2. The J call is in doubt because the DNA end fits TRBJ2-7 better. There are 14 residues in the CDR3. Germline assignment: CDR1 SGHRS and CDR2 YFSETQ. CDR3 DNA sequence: TGCGCCAGCAGCGAGGGACTAGTTGGATACGAGCAGTACTTC. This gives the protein CASSEGLVGYEQYF.

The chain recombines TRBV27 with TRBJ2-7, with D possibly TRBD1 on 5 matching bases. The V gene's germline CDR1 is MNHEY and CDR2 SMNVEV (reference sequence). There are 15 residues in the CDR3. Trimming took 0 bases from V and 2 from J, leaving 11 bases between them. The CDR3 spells CASSLSTGRAYEQYV. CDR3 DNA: TGTGCCAGCAGTTTATCAACAGGCAGAGCCTACGAGCAGTACGTC.

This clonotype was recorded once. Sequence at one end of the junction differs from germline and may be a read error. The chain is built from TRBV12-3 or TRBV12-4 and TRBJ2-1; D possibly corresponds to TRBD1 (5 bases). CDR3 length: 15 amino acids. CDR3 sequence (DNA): TGTGCCAGCAGTTCCGCAGGGAAAACCTACAATGAGCAGTCCTTC. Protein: CASSSAGKTYNEQSF.

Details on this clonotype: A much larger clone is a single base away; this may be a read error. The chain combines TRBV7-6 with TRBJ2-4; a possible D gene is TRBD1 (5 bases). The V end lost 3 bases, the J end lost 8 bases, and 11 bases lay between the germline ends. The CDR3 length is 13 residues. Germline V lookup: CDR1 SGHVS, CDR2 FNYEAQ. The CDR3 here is CASSFLEGDIQYF. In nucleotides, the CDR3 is TGTGCCAGCAGCTTCCTCGAAGGGGACATTCAGTACTTC.

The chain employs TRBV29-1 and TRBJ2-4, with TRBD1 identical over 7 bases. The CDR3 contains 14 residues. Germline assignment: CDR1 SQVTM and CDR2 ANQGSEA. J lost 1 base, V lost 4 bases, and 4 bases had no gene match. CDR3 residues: CSVGATGAKNIQYF. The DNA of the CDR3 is TGCAGCGTTGGGGCGACAGGGGCCAAAAACATTCAGTACTTC.

As DNA, the CDR3 is TGCAGTGCTAGCCAAGGGCAGGGGGCTTCCCCCACTGAAGCTTTCTTT. It specifies CSASQGQGASPTEAFF. This sequence joins TRBV20-1 and TRBJ1-1, with 8 bases fitting TRBD1. The CDR3 loop spans 16 amino acids. Germline-derived CDR1 and CDR2 are DFQATT and SNEGSKA (reference sequence). The ends lost 3 bases at V and 4 bases at J; junction bases unmatched: 13.

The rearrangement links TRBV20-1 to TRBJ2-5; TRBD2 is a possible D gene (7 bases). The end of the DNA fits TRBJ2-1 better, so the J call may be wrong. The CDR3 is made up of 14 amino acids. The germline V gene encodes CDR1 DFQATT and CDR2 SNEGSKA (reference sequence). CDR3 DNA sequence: TGCAGTGCTTACAGGGAGGCGAGCGGGAAAGAGCAGTTCTTC. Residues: CSAYREASGKEQFF.

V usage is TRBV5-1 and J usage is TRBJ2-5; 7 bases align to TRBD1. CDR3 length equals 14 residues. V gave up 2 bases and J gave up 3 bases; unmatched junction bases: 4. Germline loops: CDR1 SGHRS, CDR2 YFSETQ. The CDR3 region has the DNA TGCGCCAGCAGCTTAGGGGGCGCGGAAGAGACCCAGTACTTC. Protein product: CASSLGGAEETQYF.

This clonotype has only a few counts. This chain's CDR3 is CASSSRPVANTGELFF. The CDR3 nucleotides are TGTGCCAGCAGTTCCCGGCCGGTCGCGAACACCGGGGAGCTGTTTTTT. This chain joins TRBV6-5 and TRBJ2-2; the D is unclear. The CDR3 spans 16 residues. The V gene's germline CDR1 is MNHEY and CDR2 SVGAGI. The V and J ends lost 4 bases and 0 bases respectively, with 12 bases between them.

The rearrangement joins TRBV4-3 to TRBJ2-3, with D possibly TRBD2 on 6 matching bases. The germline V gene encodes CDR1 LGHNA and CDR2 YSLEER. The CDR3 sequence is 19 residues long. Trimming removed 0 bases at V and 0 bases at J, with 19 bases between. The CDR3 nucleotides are TGCGCCAGCAGCCAAGACCATCTATACGCGGGACCTAGCACAGATACGCAGTATTTT. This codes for CASSQDHLYAGPSTDTQYF.

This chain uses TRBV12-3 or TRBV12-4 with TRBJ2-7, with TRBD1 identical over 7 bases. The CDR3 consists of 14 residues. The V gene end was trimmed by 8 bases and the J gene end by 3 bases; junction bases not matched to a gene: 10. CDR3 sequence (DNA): TGTGCCAGCCCCCTCAGGGGGAGTAGCTACGAGCAGTACGTC. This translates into CASPLRGSSYEQYV.

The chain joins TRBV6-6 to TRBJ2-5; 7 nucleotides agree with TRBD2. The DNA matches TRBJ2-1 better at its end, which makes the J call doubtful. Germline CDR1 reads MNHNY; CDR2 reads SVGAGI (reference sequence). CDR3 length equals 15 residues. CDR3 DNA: TGTGCCAGCACCCTCCTGACTAGCCCCCCCAATGAGCAGTTCTTC. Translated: CASTLLTSPPNEQFF.

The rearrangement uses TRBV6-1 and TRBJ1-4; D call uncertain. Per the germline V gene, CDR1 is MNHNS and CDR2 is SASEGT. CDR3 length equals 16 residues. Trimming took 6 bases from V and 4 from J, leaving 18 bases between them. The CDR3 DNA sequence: TGTGCCAGCAGCTCTAGGCGGGAAAGCTATAATGAAAAACTGTTTTTT. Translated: CASSSRRESYNEKLFF.

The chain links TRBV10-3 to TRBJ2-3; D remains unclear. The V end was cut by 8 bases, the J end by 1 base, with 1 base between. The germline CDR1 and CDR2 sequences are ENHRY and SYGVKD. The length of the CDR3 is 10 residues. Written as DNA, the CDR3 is TGTGCCATCGGCACAGATACGCAGTATTTT. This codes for CAIGTDTQYF.

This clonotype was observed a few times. The CDR3, as DNA: TGCGCCAGCAGCTTGGAAGGGACTAGCGGGCTAGATACGCAGTATTTT. The encoded protein is CASSLEGTSGLDTQYF. This chain links TRBV5-1 with TRBJ2-3, with TRBD2 matching 12 bases. CDR3 length equals 16 residues. Germline V CDR1 and CDR2: SGHRS, YFSETQ. The V segment lost 0 bases and the J segment 5 bases; nucleotides outside the gene matches: 4.

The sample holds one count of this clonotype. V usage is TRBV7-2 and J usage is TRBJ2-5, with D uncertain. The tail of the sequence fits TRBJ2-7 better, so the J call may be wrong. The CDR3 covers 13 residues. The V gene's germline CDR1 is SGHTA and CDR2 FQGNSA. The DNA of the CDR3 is TGTGCCAGCAGCCATGGAGCGACCTACGAGCAGTACTTC. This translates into CASSHGATYEQYF.

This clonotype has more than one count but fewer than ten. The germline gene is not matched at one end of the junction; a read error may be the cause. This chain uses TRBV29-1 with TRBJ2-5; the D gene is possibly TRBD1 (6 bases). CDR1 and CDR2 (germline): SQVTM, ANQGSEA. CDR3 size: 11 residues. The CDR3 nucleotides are TGCAGCGTTGAGATCGGGACAAAGGGGTTCTTC. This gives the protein CSVEIGTKGFF.

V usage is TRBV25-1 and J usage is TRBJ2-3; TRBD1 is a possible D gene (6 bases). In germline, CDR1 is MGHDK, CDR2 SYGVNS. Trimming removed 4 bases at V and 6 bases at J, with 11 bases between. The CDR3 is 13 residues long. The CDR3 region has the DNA TGTGCCAGCAGTGCTCAGGGGTATGATACGCAGTATTTT. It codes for CASSAQGYDTQYF.

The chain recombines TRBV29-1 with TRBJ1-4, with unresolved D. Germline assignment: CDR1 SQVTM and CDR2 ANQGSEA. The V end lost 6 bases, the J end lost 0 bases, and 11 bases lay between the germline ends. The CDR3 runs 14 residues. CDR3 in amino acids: CSVARTTTNEKLFF. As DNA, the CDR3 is TGCAGCGTCGCCAGGACCACAACTAATGAAAAACTGTTTTTT.

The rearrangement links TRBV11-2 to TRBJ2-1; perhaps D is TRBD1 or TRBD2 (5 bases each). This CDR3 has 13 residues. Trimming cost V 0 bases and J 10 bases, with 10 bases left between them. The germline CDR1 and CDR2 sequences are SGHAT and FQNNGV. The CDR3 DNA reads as TGTGCCAGCAGCTTAGAAGTTGGGACGGAGCAGTTCTTC. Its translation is CASSLEVGTEQFF.

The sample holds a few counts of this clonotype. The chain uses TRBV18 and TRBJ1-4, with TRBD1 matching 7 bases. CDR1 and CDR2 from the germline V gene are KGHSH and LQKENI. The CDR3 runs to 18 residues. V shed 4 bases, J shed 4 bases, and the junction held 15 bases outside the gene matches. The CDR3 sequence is CASSLISRGGRVNEKLFF. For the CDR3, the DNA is TGTGCCAGCTCACTAATCTCCAGAGGGGGCAGAGTTAATGAAAAACTGTTTTTT. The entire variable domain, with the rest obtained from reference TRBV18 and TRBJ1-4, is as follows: NAGVMQNPRHLVRRRGQEARLRCSPMKGHSHVYWYRQLPEEGLKFMVYLQKENIIDESGMPKERFSAEFPKEGPSILRIQQVVRGDSAAYFCASSLISRGGRVNEKLFFGSGTQLSVL.